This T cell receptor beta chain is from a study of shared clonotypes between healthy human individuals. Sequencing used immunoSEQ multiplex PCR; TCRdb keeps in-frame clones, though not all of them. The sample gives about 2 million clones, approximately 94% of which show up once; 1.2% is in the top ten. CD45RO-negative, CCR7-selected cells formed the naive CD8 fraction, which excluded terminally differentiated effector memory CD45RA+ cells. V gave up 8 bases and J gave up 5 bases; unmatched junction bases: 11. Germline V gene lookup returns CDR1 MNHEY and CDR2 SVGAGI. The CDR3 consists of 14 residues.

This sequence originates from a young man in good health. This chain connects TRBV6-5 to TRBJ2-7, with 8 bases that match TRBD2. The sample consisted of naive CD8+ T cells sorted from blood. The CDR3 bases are TGTGCCAGCTCTGACCCGGGAGGGACCCACGAGCAGTACTTC. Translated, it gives CASSDPGGTHEQYF.